The rows below give T cell receptor beta chains drawn from one sample of a study of graft-versus-host responses after intestinal transplantation. Profiling relied on immunoSEQ multiplex PCR, and the TCRdb table lists in-frame clones only, not all of them. This table has some 11,000 clones, approximately 93% appearing once. The input for sequencing was PBMCs, taken 109 to 110 days after intestinal transplant. These receptor sequences come from a human patient who received an intestinal transplant, so some T cells may come from the graft donor. CDR3s include the opening cysteine and the closing phenylalanine or tryptophan. Fields, in order: V gene, J gene, CDR3 protein.

V: TRBV9
J: TRBJ2-5
CDR3: CASSVESGRETQYF

V: TRBV5-1
J: TRBJ2-2
CDR3: CASSWGSTGAPGELFF

V: TRBV7-9
J: TRBJ1-1
CDR3: CASSFPIFTMNTEAFF

V: TRBV4-2
J: TRBJ2-3
CDR3: CASSLLQWVTDTQYF

V: TRBV19
J: TRBJ1-2
CDR3: CASSPGEGVYGYTF

V: TRBV5-1
J: TRBJ2-3
CDR3: CASSYIAGETDTQYF

V: TRBV5-1
J: TRBJ2-3
CDR3: CASSLETSSTDTQYF

V: TRBV5-3
J: TRBJ2-2
CDR3: CARTAGRRDRRHPGELFF

V: TRBV4-1
J: TRBJ2-1
CDR3: CASSQDASLPYNEQFF

V: TRBV28
J: TRBJ2-7
CDR3: CASSSTYEQYF

V: TRBV7-8
J: TRBJ1-1
CDR3: CASSLAYTEAFF

V: TRBV11-3
J: TRBJ2-2
CDR3: CASSLIDQSGELFF

V: TRBV2
J: TRBJ2-1
CDR3: CASSEVRGSGAPREFF

V: TRBV6-6
J: TRBJ1-4
CDR3: CASSYLGEEKLFF

V: TRBV25-1
J: TRBJ2-7
CDR3: CASSAQGYEQYF

V: TRBV2
J: TRBJ1-1
CDR3: CASSVDKVAFF

V: TRBV4-1
J: TRBJ2-7
CDR3: CASSQAGPTSGYSYEQYF

V: TRBV30
J: TRBJ1-6
CDR3: CAWRIQGWGYNSPLHF

V: TRBV9
J: TRBJ2-2
CDR3: CASSVAPWGRTSEDTGELFF

V: TRBV10-3
J: TRBJ2-7
CDR3: CAISLPGAYEQYF

V: TRBV2
J: TRBJ1-5
CDR3: CASTPGQGWQPQHF

V: TRBV11-2
J: TRBJ2-7
CDR3: CASSRGQTPYEQYF

V: TRBV9
J: TRBJ2-7
CDR3: CASSVGQGFTDEQYF

V: TRBV27
J: TRBJ2-7
CDR3: CASSPQGGYEQYF

V: TRBV18
J: TRBJ2-7
CDR3: CASSQDRTYEQYF

V: TRBV11-1
J: TRBJ2-7
CDR3: CASSLGDRAYEQYF

V: TRBV9
J: TRBJ2-1
CDR3: CASSVWTGGPDEQFF

V: TRBV6-5
J: TRBJ2-3
CDR3: CASGYPTDTQYF

V: TRBV5-1
J: TRBJ2-7
CDR3: CASSLERYEQYF

V: TRBV18
J: TRBJ1-5
CDR3: CASSPQHTYQPQHF

V: TRBV18
J: TRBJ2-7
CDR3: CASSPGINEQYF

V: TRBV5-1
J: TRBJ1-1
CDR3: CASSLGHQNTEAFF

V: TRBV15
J: TRBJ1-2
CDR3: CATSRDPRTVEGYTF

V: TRBV11-3
J: TRBJ1-5
CDR3: CASSLFLLGDRVQPQHF

V: TRBV28
J: TRBJ1-2
CDR3: CASRPTGTDNGYTF

V: TRBV19
J: TRBJ2-2
CDR3: CASSPVAGAIDGELFF

V: TRBV9
J: TRBJ2-1
CDR3: CASSVGGGYNNEQFF

V: TRBV11-2
J: TRBJ1-6
CDR3: CASSPDPGQANSPLHF

V: TRBV5-5
J: TRBJ1-5
CDR3: CASSPGQLSNQPQHF

V: TRBV11-3
J: TRBJ2-7
CDR3: CASSLGWGNSYEQYF

V: TRBV15
J: TRBJ1-1
CDR3: CATSRAGRMNTEAFF

V: TRBV27
J: TRBJ1-6
CDR3: CASSLTVPDSSYNSPLHF

V: TRBV5-1
J: TRBJ2-1
CDR3: CASSLAVDRASYNEQFF

V: TRBV30
J: TRBJ1-1
CDR3: CAWRRQAWNTEAFF

V: TRBV6-4
J: TRBJ2-3
CDR3: CASSDLHPGTQYF

V: TRBV15
J: TRBJ1-2
CDR3: CATSREQGLNYGYTF